This T cell receptor beta chain is from a study of CD8+ T cells in alopecia areata. Findings and caveats of the study: Higher clonality than in normal scalp was seen in lesional scalp, especially alopecia totalis/universalis.

Pooled cells of cutaneous lymph node origin were sorted on CD4, CD8alpha, NKG2D, NKG2ACE and other markers. This clone has a handful of counts. Its specificity is unknown. Gene names are mouse gene names. The read finishes 4 residues shy of the CDR3 end, and the germline J gene is used to complete it. Sequencing templates came from extracted RNA that was reverse transcribed into cDNA. Generated by immunoSEQ multiplex PCR, the TCRdb table keeps only in-frame clones and is missing some. The data show over 250,000 clones, with none appearing a single time. There are 13 residues in the CDR3. CDR1 and CDR2 (germline): NNHDY, SYVADS. V was shortened by 3 bases and J by 0 bases, with 6 bases between the two germline ends.

The receptor was isolated from a C3H/HeJ mouse with alopecia areata. Mice of this strain are of MHC haplotype H2-k. The rearrangement links TRBV13-3 to TRBJ1-2; D is unresolved. The sample was CD4+ T cells sorted from a lymph node. The CDR3 DNA, read in part, is TGTGCCAGCAGTGTTGGGGCAAACTCC. Translating gives CASSVGANS. The whole CDR3 reads CASSVGANSDYTF.